This T cell receptor (beta chain) was recovered during a study of long-term antiretroviral therapy in people with HIV. Version v3.0 of the immunoSEQ assay was performed at survey level. Produced via immunoSEQ multiplex PCR; TCRdb's table is partial and in-frame only. Among roughly 28,000 clones listed, 90% to 95% were seen once. This specimen consisted of unsorted PBMCs, obtained more than 6 years after starting antiretroviral therapy. The receptor was derived from a man aged 30-40 years with HIV.

The CDR3 DNA follows: TGTGCCGCGGCAGGGCTCTTTGGGTCACCCCTCCACTTT. Protein: CAAAGLFGSPLHF. The J gene is TRBJ1-6, the V gene TRBV6-5; TRBD1 is a possible D gene (5 bases). The CDR3 runs to 13 residues. Germline assignment: CDR1 MNHEY and CDR2 SVGAGI. V lost 11 bases and J lost 10, with 18 bases in between.